The clone carrying this TCR beta chain is judged medium-sized. One entry per CDR3 protein results from TCRdb running MiXCR on the reads. The table includes around 12,000 distinct CDR3 sequences, roughly 28% detected once. Trimming left V 6 bases short and J 1 base short, with 9 bases between. Looked up from germline, CDR1 is MNHNS and CDR2 is SASEGT. This CDR3 is built from 13 residues. This specimen belongs to a study of liver allograft versus peripheral blood T cells. Study in general: Peripheral blood of the recipients supplied T cell receptor repertoires that were compared with those in transplanted livers.

The sequence was collected from a human patient who had a liver transplant. Among the T cells, some may be from the graft donor. V is TRBV6-1 and J is TRBJ1-1; a possible D gene is TRBD1 (5 bases). The CDR3 DNA sequence: TGTGCCAGCAGCGAGCAGGGGAACACTGAAGCTTTCTTT. Translation: CASSEQGNTEAFF.